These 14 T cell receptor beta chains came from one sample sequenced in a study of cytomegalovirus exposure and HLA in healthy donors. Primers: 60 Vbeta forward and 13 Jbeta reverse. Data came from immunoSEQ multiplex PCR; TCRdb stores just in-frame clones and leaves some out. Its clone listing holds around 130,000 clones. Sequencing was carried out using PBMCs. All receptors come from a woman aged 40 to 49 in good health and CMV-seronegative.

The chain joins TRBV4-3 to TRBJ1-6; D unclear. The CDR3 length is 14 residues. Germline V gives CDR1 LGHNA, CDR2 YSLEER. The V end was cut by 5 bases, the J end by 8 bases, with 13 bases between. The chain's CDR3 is CASSGGGSYSPLHF. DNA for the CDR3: TGCGCCAGCAGCGGAGGCGGGAGTTATTCACCCCTCCACTTT.

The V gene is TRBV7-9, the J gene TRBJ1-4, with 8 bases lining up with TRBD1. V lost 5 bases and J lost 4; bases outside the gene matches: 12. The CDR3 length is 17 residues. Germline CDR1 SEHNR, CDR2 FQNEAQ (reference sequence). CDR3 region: CASSRMVGQGFNEKLFF. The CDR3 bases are TGTGCCAGCAGCCGCATGGTAGGACAGGGCTTTAATGAAAAACTGTTTTTT.

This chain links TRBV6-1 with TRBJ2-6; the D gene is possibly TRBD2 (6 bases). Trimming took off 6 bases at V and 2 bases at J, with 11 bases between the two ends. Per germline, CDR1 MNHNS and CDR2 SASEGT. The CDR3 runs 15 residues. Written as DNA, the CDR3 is TGTGCCAGCAGGACTGGCGGGGCTGGGGCCAACGTCCTGACTTTC. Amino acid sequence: CASRTGGAGANVLTF.

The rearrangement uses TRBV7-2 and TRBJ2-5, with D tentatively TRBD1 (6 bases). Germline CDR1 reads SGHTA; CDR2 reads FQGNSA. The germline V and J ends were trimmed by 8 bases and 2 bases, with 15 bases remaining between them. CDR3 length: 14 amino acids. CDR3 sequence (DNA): TGTGCCAGCGGTCCGAGGGGGTATCAAGAGACCCAGTACTTC. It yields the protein CASGPRGYQETQYF.

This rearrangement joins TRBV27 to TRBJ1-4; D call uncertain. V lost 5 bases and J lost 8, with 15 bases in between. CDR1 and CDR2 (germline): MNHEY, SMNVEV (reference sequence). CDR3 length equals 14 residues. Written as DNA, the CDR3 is TGTGCCAGCAGTCCTGCGAATTTGAAAGAAAAACTGTTTTTT. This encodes CASSPANLKEKLFF.

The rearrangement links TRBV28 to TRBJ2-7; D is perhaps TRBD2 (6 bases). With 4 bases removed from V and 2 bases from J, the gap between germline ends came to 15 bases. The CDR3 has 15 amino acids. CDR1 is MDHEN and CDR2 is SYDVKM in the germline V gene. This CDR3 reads CASSSAGTRPYEQYF. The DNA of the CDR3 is TGTGCCAGCAGTTCGGCCGGGACTCGGCCCTACGAGCAGTACTTC.

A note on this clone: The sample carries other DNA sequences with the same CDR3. CDR3 DNA: TGTGCCAGCAGTTACTCCGGCAGGGGTGATTCACCCCTCCACTTT. This sequence encodes CASSYSGRGDSPLHF. V is TRBV6-5 and J is TRBJ1-6, with a tentative D call TRBD1 (6 bases). The V gene lost 0 bases and the J gene lost 8 bases, with 11 bases spanning the gap. The V gene's germline CDR1 is MNHEY and CDR2 SVGAGI. There are 15 residues in the CDR3.

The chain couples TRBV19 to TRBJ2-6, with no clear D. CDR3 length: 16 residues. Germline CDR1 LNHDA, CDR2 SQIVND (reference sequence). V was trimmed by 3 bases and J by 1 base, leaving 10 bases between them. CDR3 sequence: CASSISRSSGANVLTF. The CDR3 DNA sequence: TGTGCCAGTAGTATCAGTCGTTCGTCTGGGGCCAACGTCCTGACTTTC.

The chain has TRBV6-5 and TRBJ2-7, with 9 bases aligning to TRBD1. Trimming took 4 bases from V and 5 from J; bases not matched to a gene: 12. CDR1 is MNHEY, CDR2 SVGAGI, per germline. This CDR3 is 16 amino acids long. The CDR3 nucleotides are TGTGCCAGCAGTTCAAGACCGGGACAGGGTGCCCACGAGCAGTACGTC. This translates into CASSSRPGQGAHEQYV.

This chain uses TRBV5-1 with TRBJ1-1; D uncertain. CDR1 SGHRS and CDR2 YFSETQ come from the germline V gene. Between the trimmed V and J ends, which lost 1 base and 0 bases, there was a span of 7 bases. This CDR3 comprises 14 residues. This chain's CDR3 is CASSLYYMNTEAFF. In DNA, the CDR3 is TGCGCCAGCAGCTTGTATTACATGAACACTGAAGCTTTCTTT.

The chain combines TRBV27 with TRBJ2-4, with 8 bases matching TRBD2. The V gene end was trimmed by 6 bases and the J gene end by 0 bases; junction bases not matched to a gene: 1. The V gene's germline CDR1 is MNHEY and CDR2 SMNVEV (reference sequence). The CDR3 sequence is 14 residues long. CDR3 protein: CASRSGGAKNIQYF. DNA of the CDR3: TGTGCCAGCAGGAGCGGGGGAGCCAAAAACATTCAGTACTTC.

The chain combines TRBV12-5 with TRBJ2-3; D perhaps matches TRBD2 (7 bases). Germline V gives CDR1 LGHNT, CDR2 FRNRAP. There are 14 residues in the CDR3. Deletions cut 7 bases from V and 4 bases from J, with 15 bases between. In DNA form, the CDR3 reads TGTGCTAGTGCCTGGGAGGGGGGGCCAGATACGCAGTATTTT. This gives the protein CASAWEGGPDTQYF.

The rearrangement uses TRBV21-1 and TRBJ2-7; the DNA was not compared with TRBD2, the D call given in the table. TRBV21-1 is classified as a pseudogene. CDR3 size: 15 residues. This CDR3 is CASSSAGAGVYEQYV. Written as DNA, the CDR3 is TGTGCCAGCAGCTCAGCGGGAGCGGGGGTGTACGAGCAGTACGTC.

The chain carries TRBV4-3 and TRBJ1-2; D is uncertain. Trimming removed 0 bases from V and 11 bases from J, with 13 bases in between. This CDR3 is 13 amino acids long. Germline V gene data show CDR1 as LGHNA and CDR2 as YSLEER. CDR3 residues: CASSQDLAGRYTF. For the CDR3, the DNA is TGCGCCAGCAGCCAAGACCTGGCCGGGAGGTACACCTTC.